The TCR beta chain described here comes from a study of Graves' ophthalmopathy and Graves' hyperthyroidism. About the research overall: Untreated patients at initial diagnosis provided peripheral blood.

Reliance was placed on clinical symptoms, serum thyroxine, TRAb, thyroid ultrasound and orbital computed tomography for diagnosis. In regard to this clonotype: Its specificity is unknown. This clone may be a read error of a much larger clone one base away.

Whole-study findings and limits: Blood shared most expanded thyroid clonotypes above 0.001 frequency.

Amplifying from RNA transcripts, the study obtained TCR beta CDR3 regions. Second-round multiplex PCR followed a first-round RT-PCR using HTBI primers. Using its own MiXCR run on the multiplex PCR reads, TCRdb lists one record per CDR3 protein. The sample consists of some 750,000 distinct CDR3 sequences, around 40% of them appearing once. The clonotype originates from an adult man with Graves' ophthalmopathy. The sequenced material came from peripheral blood.

The CDR3 nucleotides read TGTGCCAGCAGCACCCCCCAGGGGGACACTGAAGCTTTCTTT. Its translation: CASSTPQGDTEAFF. The chain couples TRBV19 to TRBJ1-1, with 7 bases fitting TRBD1. In germline, CDR1 is LNHDA, CDR2 SQIVND (reference sequence). V shed 9 bases, J shed 3 bases, and the junction held 10 bases outside the gene matches. The length of the CDR3 is 14 residues.